This T cell receptor beta chain was captured in a study of blood T cell repertoires in COVID-19. Looking at the study overall: The samples span acute and convalescent COVID-19 from the United States, Italy and Spain.

CDR3 length: 12 amino acids. With V trimmed by 6 bases and J by 11 bases, 9 bases remained unmatched. CDR1 is MDHEN and CDR2 is SYDVKM in the germline V gene. Assignment of participants to cohorts was predicated upon participant-reported clinical history. A case of COVID-19 had been met by exposed participants within 2 weeks before study entry. The data were produced by immunoSEQ multiplex PCR, yet TCRdb's version contains in-frame clones alone and is incomplete. The profile shows about 140,000 clones, roughly four fifths of them singletons. The clonotype comes from a woman aged 18-29 years who had been exposed to COVID-19. The specimen was PBMCs or T cells enriched from blood (not recorded which). The V call is TRBV28, the J call TRBJ1-1, with 7 bases fitting TRBD1. The CDR3 sequence: CASRMLQGLAFF. DNA of the CDR3: TGTGCCAGCAGGATGCTACAGGGGTTGGCTTTCTTT.